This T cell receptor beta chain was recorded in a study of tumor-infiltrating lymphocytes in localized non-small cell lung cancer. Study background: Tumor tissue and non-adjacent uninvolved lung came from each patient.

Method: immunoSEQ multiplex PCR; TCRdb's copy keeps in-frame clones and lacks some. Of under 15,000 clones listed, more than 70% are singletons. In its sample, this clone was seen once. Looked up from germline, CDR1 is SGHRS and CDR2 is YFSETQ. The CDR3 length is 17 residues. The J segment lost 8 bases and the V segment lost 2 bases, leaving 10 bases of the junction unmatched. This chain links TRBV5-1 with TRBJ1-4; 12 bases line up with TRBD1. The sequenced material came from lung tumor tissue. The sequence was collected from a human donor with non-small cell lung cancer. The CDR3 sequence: CASSFGFGTGGHEKLFF. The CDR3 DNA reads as TGCGCCAGCAGCTTCGGGTTCGGGACAGGGGGCCACGAAAAACTGTTTTTT.